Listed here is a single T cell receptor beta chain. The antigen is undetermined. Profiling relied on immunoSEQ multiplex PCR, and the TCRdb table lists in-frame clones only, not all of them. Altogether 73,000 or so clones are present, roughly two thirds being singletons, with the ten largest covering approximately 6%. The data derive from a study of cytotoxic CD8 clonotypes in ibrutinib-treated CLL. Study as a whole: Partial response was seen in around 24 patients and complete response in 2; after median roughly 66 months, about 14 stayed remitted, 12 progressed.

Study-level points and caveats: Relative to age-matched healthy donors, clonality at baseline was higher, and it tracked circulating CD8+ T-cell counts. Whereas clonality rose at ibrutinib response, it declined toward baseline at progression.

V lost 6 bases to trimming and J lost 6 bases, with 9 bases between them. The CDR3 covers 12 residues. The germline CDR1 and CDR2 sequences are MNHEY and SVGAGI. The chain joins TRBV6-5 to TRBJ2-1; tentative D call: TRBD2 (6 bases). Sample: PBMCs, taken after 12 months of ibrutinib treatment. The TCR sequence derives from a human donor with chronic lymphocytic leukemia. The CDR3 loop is CASSETSNEQFF. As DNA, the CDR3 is TGTGCCAGCAGCGAGACTAGCAATGAGCAGTTCTTC.